Below are 23 T cell receptor beta chains sequenced from a single sample in a study of blood T cell repertoires in COVID-19. Generated by immunoSEQ multiplex PCR, the TCRdb table keeps only in-frame clones and is missing some. Of 35,000 to 45,000 clones in the sample, around 88% were seen once. The source material was peripheral blood. The source is a human donor in a cohort sampled during active COVID-19.

This clone qualifies as medium-sized. The chain employs TRBV9 and TRBJ1-1; the D is unclear. There are 14 residues in the CDR3. The germline V and J ends were trimmed by 0 bases and 11 bases, with 17 bases remaining between them. Per the germline V gene, CDR1 is SGDLS and CDR2 is YYNGEE. CDR3 DNA: TGTGCCAGCAGCGTAGCTTCCGGGGATAGTACGGCTTTCTTT. Translated, it gives CASSVASGDSTAFF.

The rearrangement uses TRBV5-1 and TRBJ2-3; tentatively, D is TRBD1 (6 bases). V lost 0 bases to trimming and J lost 4 bases, with 6 bases between them. From germline, CDR1 is SGHRS and CDR2 YFSETQ. CDR3 length equals 13 residues. CDR3 amino acids: CASSLAGADTQYF. The CDR3 DNA reads as TGCGCCAGCAGCTTGGCAGGGGCAGATACGCAGTATTTT. The full variable domain, its missing parts supplied by reference TRBV5-1 and TRBJ2-3, is KAGVTQTPRYLIKTRGQQVTLSCSPISGHRSVSWYQQTPGQGLQFLFEYFSETQRNKGNFPGRFSGRQFSNSRSEMNVSTLELGDSALYLCASSLAGADTQYFGPGTRLTVL.

The chain couples TRBV6-1 to TRBJ1-5; 7 bases agree with TRBD1. This CDR3 region has 15 residues. The V segment lost 3 bases and the J segment 3 bases; nucleotides outside the gene matches: 5. Germline V gene lookup returns CDR1 MNHNS and CDR2 SASEGT. CDR3 bases: TGTGCCAGCAGTGAGTGGCAGGGGGACAATCAGCCCCAGCATTTT. It specifies CASSEWQGDNQPQHF.

V gene TRBV11-2 combines with J gene TRBJ2-3; D possibly corresponds to TRBD1 (6 bases). V lost 3 bases and J lost 1, with 11 bases in between. Germline CDR1 and CDR2: SGHAT and FQNNGV. The CDR3 has 15 residues. The CDR3: CASSFSGVGTDTQYF. The CDR3 bases are TGTGCCAGCAGCTTTTCAGGGGTGGGCACAGATACGCAGTATTTT.

This chain connects TRBV11-3 to TRBJ1-1; D gene unclear. CDR1 is SGHNT and CDR2 is YENEEA in the germline V gene. The CDR3 is 13 amino acids. Trimming took 1 base from V and 5 from J, leaving 8 bases between them. As DNA, the CDR3 is TGTGCCAGCAGCTTAGGGACTAATACTGAAGCTTTCTTT. Translated, it gives CASSLGTNTEAFF.

The rearrangement joins TRBV27 to TRBJ2-1; TRBD2 matches at 8 bases. CDR1 and CDR2 (germline): MNHEY, SMNVEV (reference sequence). V trimming: 0 bases; J trimming: 1 base; junction bases outside the gene matches: 5. The CDR3 consists of 17 residues. CDR3 sequence: CASSLSVGGASYNEQFF. In nucleotides, the CDR3 is TGTGCCAGCAGTTTATCTGTCGGGGGGGCGTCCTACAATGAGCAGTTCTTC.

V usage is TRBV7-6 and J usage is TRBJ1-5, with a possible D match to TRBD1 (5 bases). The CDR3 has 14 residues. CDR1 and CDR2 (germline): SGHVS, FNYEAQ. Between the trimmed V and J ends, which lost 4 bases and 2 bases, there was a span of 9 bases. CDR3 in DNA: TGTGCCAGCAGCTCCAGGGCGGGCAATCAGCCCCAGCATTTT. Amino acid sequence: CASSSRAGNQPQHF.

The V and J genes are TRBV6-2 or TRBV6-3 and TRBJ2-3, with D perhaps matching TRBD2 (5 bases). The CDR3 loop spans 14 amino acids. With 5 bases removed from V and 6 bases from J, the gap between germline ends came to 15 bases. Germline V gene data show CDR1 as MNHEY and CDR2 as SVGEGT. The CDR3 coding sequence is TGTGCCAGCAGTCTTCTGAGGGTAGGGGATACGCAGTATTTT. Protein: CASSLLRVGDTQYF.

This clone was detected a few times. The rearrangement links TRBV19 to TRBJ1-2; no firm D call. From germline, CDR1 is LNHDA and CDR2 SQIVND (reference sequence). The CDR3 runs 12 residues. Deletions cut 4 bases from V and 3 bases from J, with 6 bases between. The CDR3 region is CASSNTYYGYTF. Here the CDR3 DNA reads TGTGCCAGTAGTAACACCTACTATGGCTACACCTTC.

V and J are TRBV5-1 and TRBJ2-5, with a tentative D call TRBD2 (5 bases). With 2 bases removed from V and 2 bases from J, the gap between germline ends came to 10 bases. This CDR3 has 14 amino acids. Germline V gives CDR1 SGHRS, CDR2 YFSETQ. The CDR3 DNA sequence: TGCGCCAGCAGCTTACCAAGCGGTCAAGAGACCCAGTACTTC. Translating gives CASSLPSGQETQYF.

This chain connects TRBV7-2 to TRBJ1-2; 7 bases are a match to TRBD1. The junction had 9 bases not matched to a gene; V was cut back by 0 bases and J by 8 bases. The CDR3 has 15 amino acids. CDR1 SGHTA and CDR2 FQGNSA come from the germline V gene. CDR3 sequence: CASSLAPYRGEGYTF. The CDR3, as DNA: TGTGCCAGCAGCTTAGCGCCCTACAGGGGTGAGGGCTACACCTTC. The entire variable domain, with the rest obtained from reference TRBV7-2 and TRBJ1-2, is as follows: GAGVSQSPSNKVTEKGKDVELRCDPISGHTALYWYRQSLGQGLEFLIYFQGNSAPDKSGLPSDRFSAERTGGSVSTLTIQRTQQEDSAVYLCASSLAPYRGEGYTFGSGTRLTVV.

This chain joins TRBV5-1 and TRBJ1-4; 10 nucleotides line up with TRBD1. The CDR3 extends over 16 amino acids. CDR1 and CDR2 (germline): SGHRS, YFSETQ. V trimming: 4 bases; J trimming: 4 bases; junction bases outside the gene matches: 7. CDR3 sequence: CASSQTGGVSNEKLFF. In DNA, the CDR3 is TGCGCCAGCAGCCAGACAGGGGGCGTTAGTAATGAAAAACTGTTTTTT.

V is TRBV18 and J is TRBJ2-7, with 9 bases fitting TRBD1. The CDR3 runs 17 residues. CDR1 KGHSH and CDR2 LQKENI come from the germline V gene. After removal of 3 bases from V and 6 bases from J, the junction contained 15 bases not matched to a gene. CDR3 protein: CASSPQFTGTGFIEQYF. The CDR3 coding sequence is TGTGCCAGCTCACCGCAATTTACCGGGACAGGGTTCATCGAGCAGTACTTC.

This clone has just a few counts. The chain couples TRBV9 to TRBJ2-7; D remains ambiguous. Trimming stripped 7 bases from V and 0 bases from J, with 8 bases between. This CDR3 has 12 amino acids. Germline loops: CDR1 SGDLS, CDR2 YYNGEE. In DNA form, the CDR3 reads TGTGCCAGCGGGCCAGGCTCCTACGAGCAGTACTTC. Protein product: CASGPGSYEQYF. The full variable domain, in which reference TRBV9 and TRBJ2-7 provide the parts outside the CDR3, is DSGVTQTPKHLITATGQRVTLRCSPRSGDLSVYWYQQSLDQGLQFLIQYYNGEERAKGNILERFSAQQFPDLHSELNLSSLELGDSALYFCASGPGSYEQYFGPGTRLTVT.

The chain joins TRBV23-1 to TRBJ2-4; weak D call: TRBD2 (6 bases). TRBV23-1 is assigned to the ORF class and has an uncertain function. CDR3 length: 18 residues. Trimming stripped 3 bases from V and 2 bases from J, with 20 bases between. The CDR3 spells CASSHQGGGMFSKNIQYF. Here the CDR3 DNA reads TGCGCCAGCAGTCATCAAGGCGGAGGGATGTTTTCCAAAAACATTCAGTACTTC.

The J gene is TRBJ1-4, the V gene TRBV2; D gene uncertain. Germline V gives CDR1 SNHLY, CDR2 FYNNEI. This CDR3 has 15 amino acids. The V end lost 1 base, the J end lost 8 bases, and 14 bases lay between the germline ends. CDR3 protein: CASSEVEDLYEKLFF. DNA for the CDR3: TGTGCCAGCAGTGAAGTGGAGGATCTATACGAAAAACTGTTTTTT.

This chain links TRBV6-5 with TRBJ1-4, with D perhaps TRBD1 (6 bases). Germline CDR1 is MNHEY and CDR2 is SVGAGI. There are 14 residues in the CDR3. V was shortened by 4 bases and J by 7 bases, with 13 bases between the two germline ends. For the CDR3, the DNA is TGTGCCAGCAGTTTCGGACAGAGAAGTGAAAAACTGTTTTTT. Amino acid sequence: CASSFGQRSEKLFF.

A word on this clone: At one of its ends the junction is not consistent with the germline gene, which may arise from a read error. The chain employs TRBV30 and TRBJ1-2, with D perhaps TRBD1 (5 bases). Germline CDR1 GTSNPN, CDR2 SVGIG (reference sequence). CDR3 length: 17 amino acids. CDR3 region: CTWSLMTRQRPNYGYTF. The CDR3 nucleotides read TGTACCTGGAGCCTAATGACCCGACAGAGACCTAACTATGGCTACACCTTC.

The chain is built from TRBV3-1 (or the pseudogene TRBV3-2) and TRBJ1-2, with 10 bases lining up with TRBD1. Germline V gives CDR1 LGHDT, CDR2 YNNKEL (reference sequence). The CDR3 length is 16 residues. V lost 4 bases to trimming and J lost 8 bases; unmatched junction nucleotides: 13. DNA for the CDR3: TGTGCCAGCAGCCCCCGGGACAGGGGTCCCTTCGGCGGCTACACCTTC. Translated: CASSPRDRGPFGGYTF.

The chain has TRBV5-6 and TRBJ2-5, with 14 bases matching TRBD2. The CDR3 is made up of 18 amino acids. CDR1 and CDR2 from the germline V gene are SGHDT and YYEEEE. With V trimmed by 0 bases and J by 5 bases, 9 bases remained unmatched. This chain's CDR3 is CASSLEGLAGVARETQYF. CDR3 nucleotide sequence: TGTGCCAGCAGCTTGGAGGGACTAGCGGGGGTAGCCCGGGAGACCCAGTACTTC.

V is TRBV6-2 or TRBV6-3 and J is TRBJ1-1; D gene ambiguous. Germline CDR1 and CDR2: MNHEY and SVGEGT. V gave up 6 bases and J gave up 1 base, with 9 bases separating them. This CDR3 is 13 amino acids long. CDR3 region: CASSLEANTEAFF. CDR3 sequence (DNA): TGTGCCAGCAGCTTAGAGGCGAACACTGAAGCTTTCTTT.

The chain carries TRBV6-5 and TRBJ2-3, with TRBD2 matching over 8 bases. CDR1 is MNHEY, CDR2 SVGAGI, per germline. The V gene end was trimmed by 0 bases and the J gene end by 2 bases; junction bases not matched to a gene: 4. The CDR3 contains 16 residues. CDR3 sequence: CASSYSASGHTDTQYF. The DNA of the CDR3 is TGTGCCAGCAGTTACTCGGCTAGCGGGCACACAGATACGCAGTATTTT.

This chain connects TRBV19 to TRBJ2-3, with a weak D call TRBD2 (6 bases). V dropped 3 bases and J dropped 6 bases, with 16 bases sitting between them. The V gene's germline CDR1 is LNHDA and CDR2 SQIVND (reference sequence). The CDR3 runs to 15 residues. The CDR3 reads CASSIERVRGDTQYF. The CDR3 bases are TGTGCCAGTAGTATTGAGAGGGTCCGGGGGGATACGCAGTATTTT. Supplemented by reference TRBV19 and TRBJ2-3, the full variable domain reads DGGITQSPKYLFRKEGQNVTLSCEQNLNHDAMYWYRQDPGQGLRLIYYSQIVNDFQKGDIAEGYSVSREKKESFPLTVTSAQKNPTAFYLCASSIERVRGDTQYFGPGTRLTVL.